One TCR beta chain is described in this entry. This entry is derived from a study of blood T cell repertoires in COVID-19. Study context: Acute and convalescent COVID-19 samples came from the United States, Italy and Spain.

The cohort comprised adults aged roughly 18 to 100 years residing in about two dozen US areas. Under the authors' procedure: The authors estimated nucleated cell counts from reference gene primer amplification. The method was immunoSEQ multiplex PCR; TCRdb's version includes in-frame clones alone and lacks a portion of them. V and J calls and clone size are given by that table; D and trimming were obtained from the DNA. There are some 300,000 clones in the sample; about 90% occur only once, and less than 3.5% lies in the top ten. The source is a woman between 45 and 60 years old who had been exposed to COVID-19. Source material: PBMCs or T cells enriched from blood (not recorded which).

CDR3 sequence reads: CASSPEPGQADTEAFF. CDR3 nucleotide sequence: TGCGCCAGCAGTCCCGAGCCCGGACAGGCAGATACTGAAGCTTTCTTT. The chain couples TRBV5-1 to TRBJ1-1, with TRBD1 matching over 7 bases. Per germline, CDR1 SGHRS and CDR2 YFSETQ. CDR3 length: 16 residues. V dropped 5 bases and J dropped 5; count of bases not matched to a gene: 15. The whole variable domain, filled in from reference TRBV5-1 and TRBJ1-1, reads KAGVTQTPRYLIKTRGQQVTLSCSPISGHRSVSWYQQTPGQGLQFLFEYFSETQRNKGNFPGRFSGRQFSNSRSEMNVSTLELGDSALYLCASSPEPGQADTEAFFGQGTRLTVV.